The following is a T cell receptor beta chain sequence with its context. The protocol was immunoSEQ multiplex PCR, while the TCRdb copy is restricted to in-frame clones and leaves out a portion. Among about 140,000 clones listed, 86% were seen once. These data originate in a study of blood T cell repertoires in COVID-19. Overall study: T cells, B-cell-depleted T cells, or PBMCs supplied cDNA or gDNA.

The sequencing input was peripheral blood. This clonotype was sampled from a woman aged 55-75 years with acute or convalescent COVID-19.

CDR3 in DNA: TGTGCCAGCAGTGCAGGACATCGGATGTTTCGGTTCTTC. Its protein is CASSAGHRMFRFF. This chain uses TRBV27 with TRBJ2-1, with D perhaps TRBD1 (5 bases). Germline V gene data show CDR1 as MNHEY and CDR2 as SMNVEV (reference sequence). The CDR3 consists of 13 residues. Trimming took off 5 bases at V and 15 bases at J, with 20 bases between the two ends.